This TCR beta chain came from a study of shared clonotypes between healthy human individuals. Study overall: A donor's plate count was three for CD4 naive and three for CD4 memory; CD8 naive had two and CD8 memory one. Overall study findings and caveats: The researchers took only blood, and tissue repertoires probably look different. For naive CD4 cells, roughly 5% of clonotypes were shared across a handful of donors.

With 5 bases clipped from V and 4 bases from J, the junction kept 8 bases outside the gene matches. This CDR3 comprises 15 residues. Looked up from germline, CDR1 is MDHEN and CDR2 is SYDVKM. In regard to this clone: What it binds is not known.

This was a deep-level run. Sequenced by immunoSEQ multiplex PCR; TCRdb stores in-frame clones only, minus some. The sample has more than 850,000 clones; around 82% are singletons. Sample: memory CD4+ T cells from PBMCs. Subset denoted: CD45RA-negative fraction. The TCR was taken from a man aged 18 to 35 in good health. Some clones in this sample may be carry-over from other donors' samples. This rearrangement joins TRBV28 to TRBJ1-1; 9 bases agree with TRBD1. The CDR3 is CASSPLGQGSTEAFF. CDR3 nucleotide sequence: TGTGCCAGCAGTCCATTGGGACAGGGTTCCACTGAAGCTTTCTTT.